This passage covers 5 T cell receptor beta chains from one sample sequenced in a study of blood T cells in healthy people across ages. PCR was performed a second time for roughly 6 to 12 cycles using a sample-barcoded 5' primer and a J-beta primer mix. TCRdb fed the 5' RACE reads into MiXCR, producing one record per CDR3 protein. The sample contains about 1.5 million distinct CDR3 sequences, 35% to 45% of which appear only once. The sequencing sample was made of blood. These receptors originate from a woman between 18 and 30 years old in good health.

CDR3 in amino acids: CASSLPGQGNIQYF. CDR3 in DNA: TGCGCCAGCAGCTTACCCGGACAGGGAAACATTCAGTACTTC. This chain uses TRBV5-1 with TRBJ2-4, with 8 bases that match TRBD1. CDR3 size: 14 residues. The germline V gene has CDR1 SGHRS and CDR2 YFSETQ. V was pared by 2 bases and J by 6 bases, with 4 bases of the junction left unmatched. Full variable domain (missing parts from reference TRBV5-1 and TRBJ2-4): KAGVTQTPRYLIKTRGQQVTLSCSPISGHRSVSWYQQTPGQGLQFLFEYFSETQRNKGNFPGRFSGRQFSNSRSEMNVSTLELGDSALYLCASSLPGQGNIQYFGAGTRLSVL.

The DNA of the CDR3 is TGTGCCAGCAGCTTATCAGGGACAGGGGTTTTCGGGGAGCAGTACTTC. It specifies CASSLSGTGVFGEQYF. V usage is TRBV7-9 and J usage is TRBJ2-7; 10 nucleotides align to TRBD1. Germline V gene sequence: CDR1 SEHNR, CDR2 FQNEAQ (reference sequence). This CDR3 region has 16 residues. Trimming took 2 bases from V and 7 from J; bases not matched to a gene: 11.

V and J are TRBV11-1 and TRBJ2-1, with 7 nucleotides matching TRBD2. The junction had 4 bases not matched to a gene; V was cut back by 2 bases and J by 6 bases. The CDR3 length is 14 residues. Germline values: CDR1 SGHAT, CDR2 FQDESV (reference sequence). As DNA, the CDR3 is TGTGCCAGCAGCTTACGGGGGGATGGCAATGAGCAGTTCTTC. Amino acid sequence: CASSLRGDGNEQFF.

The rearrangement joins TRBV7-2 to TRBJ2-1; D gene ambiguous. The germline V gene has CDR1 SGHTA and CDR2 FQGNSA. The CDR3 spans 12 residues. V was cut by 9 bases and J by 5 bases, with 11 bases left in between. The CDR3 region is CASGREDNEQFF. The CDR3 coding sequence is TGTGCCAGTGGGCGAGAGGACAATGAGCAGTTCTTC.

This clonotype came up a few times. J is TRBJ1-2 and V is TRBV18; possible D gene TRBD1, 6 bases. The CDR3 spans 14 residues. Trimming cost V 4 bases and J 8 bases, with 17 bases left between them. Germline CDR1 KGHSH, CDR2 LQKENI. This chain's CDR3 is CASSHDAGAGGYTF. CDR3 sequence (DNA): TGTGCCAGCTCACACGATGCGGGGGCAGGCGGCTACACCTTC.